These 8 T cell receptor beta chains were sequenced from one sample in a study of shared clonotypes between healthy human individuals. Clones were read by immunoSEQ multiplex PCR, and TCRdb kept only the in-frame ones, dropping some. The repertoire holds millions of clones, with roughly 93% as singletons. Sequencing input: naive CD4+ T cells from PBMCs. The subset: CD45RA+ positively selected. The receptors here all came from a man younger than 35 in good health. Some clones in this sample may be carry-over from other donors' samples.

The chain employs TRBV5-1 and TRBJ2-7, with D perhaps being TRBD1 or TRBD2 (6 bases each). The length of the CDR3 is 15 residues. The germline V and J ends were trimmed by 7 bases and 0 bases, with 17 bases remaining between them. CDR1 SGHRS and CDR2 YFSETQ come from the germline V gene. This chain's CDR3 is CASGTRGGSSYEQYF. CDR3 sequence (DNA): TGCGCCAGCGGGACCCGAGGGGGGAGCTCCTACGAGCAGTACTTC. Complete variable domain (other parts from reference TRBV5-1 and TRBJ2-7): KAGVTQTPRYLIKTRGQQVTLSCSPISGHRSVSWYQQTPGQGLQFLFEYFSETQRNKGNFPGRFSGRQFSNSRSEMNVSTLELGDSALYLCASGTRGGSSYEQYFGPGTRLTVT.

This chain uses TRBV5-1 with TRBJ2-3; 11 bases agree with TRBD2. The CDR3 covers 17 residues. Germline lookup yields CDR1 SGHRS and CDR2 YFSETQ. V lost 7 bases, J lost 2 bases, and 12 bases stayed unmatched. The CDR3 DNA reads TGCGCCAGCTCCCAGGGCCCACTAGCGGGAGACACAGATACGCAGTATTTT. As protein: CASSQGPLAGDTDTQYF. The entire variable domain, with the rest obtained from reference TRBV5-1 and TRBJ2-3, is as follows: KAGVTQTPRYLIKTRGQQVTLSCSPISGHRSVSWYQQTPGQGLQFLFEYFSETQRNKGNFPGRFSGRQFSNSRSEMNVSTLELGDSALYLCASSQGPLAGDTDTQYFGPGTRLTVL.

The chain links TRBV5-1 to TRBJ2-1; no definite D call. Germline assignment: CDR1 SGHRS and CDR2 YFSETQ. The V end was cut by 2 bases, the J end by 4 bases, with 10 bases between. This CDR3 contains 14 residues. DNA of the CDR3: TGCGCCAGCAGCTTATCAGGTTTATACAATGAGCAGTTCTTC. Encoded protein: CASSLSGLYNEQFF.

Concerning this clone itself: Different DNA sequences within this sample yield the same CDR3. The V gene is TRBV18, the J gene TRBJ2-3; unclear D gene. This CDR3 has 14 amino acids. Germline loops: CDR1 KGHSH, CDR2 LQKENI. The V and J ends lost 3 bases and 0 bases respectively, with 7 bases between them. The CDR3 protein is CASSPSASTDTQYF. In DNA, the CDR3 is TGTGCCAGCTCACCCTCGGCTAGCACAGATACGCAGTATTTT.

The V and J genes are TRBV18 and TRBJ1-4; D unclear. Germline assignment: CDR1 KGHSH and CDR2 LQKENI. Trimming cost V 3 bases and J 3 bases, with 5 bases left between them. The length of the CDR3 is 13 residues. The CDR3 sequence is CASSPSPNEKLFF. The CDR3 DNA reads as TGTGCCAGCTCACCTTCACCTAATGAAAAACTGTTTTTT.

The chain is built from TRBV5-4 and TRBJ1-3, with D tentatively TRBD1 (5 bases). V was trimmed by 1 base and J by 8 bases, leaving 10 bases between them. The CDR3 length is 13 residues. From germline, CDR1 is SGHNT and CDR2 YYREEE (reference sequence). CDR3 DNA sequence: TGTGCCAGCAGCTTGTGGCAGGGAGACACCATATATTTT. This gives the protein CASSLWQGDTIYF.

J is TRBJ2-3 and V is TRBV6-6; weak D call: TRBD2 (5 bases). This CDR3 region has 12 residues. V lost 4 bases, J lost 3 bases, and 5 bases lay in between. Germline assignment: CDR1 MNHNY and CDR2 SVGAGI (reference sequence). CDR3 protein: CASSSGTDTQYF. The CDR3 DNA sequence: TGTGCCAGCAGTTCGGGAACAGATACGCAGTATTTT.

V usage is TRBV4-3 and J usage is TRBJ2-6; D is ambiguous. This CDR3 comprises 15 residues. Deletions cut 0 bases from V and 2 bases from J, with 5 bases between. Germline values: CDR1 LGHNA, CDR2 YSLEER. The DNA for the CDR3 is TGCGCCAGCAGCCAAGACAGACCTGGGGCCAACGTCCTGACTTTC. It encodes CASSQDRPGANVLTF.